The 29 T cell receptor beta chains in this list originate from one sample, sequenced in a study of CD8+ T cells in alopecia areata. Extracted from the samples, RNA was reverse transcribed into cDNA to serve as the sequencing template. TCRdb keeps only in-frame clones here, not all; method: immunoSEQ multiplex PCR. The sample includes about 140,000 clones, about 60% of them seen just once. This specimen was CD4+ T cells sorted from blood, taken at week 0. All receptors come from a human donor with alopecia areata.

This clone appeared a few times. J is TRBJ1-6 and V is TRBV7-9, with D perhaps TRBD1 (6 bases). This CDR3 has 14 amino acids. V lost 5 bases and J lost 14, with 19 bases in between. Germline-derived CDR1 and CDR2 are SEHNR and FQNEAQ (reference sequence). DNA for the CDR3: TGTGCCAGCAGCCCGACGGCGGAGGGGGTCACCCTCCACTTT. Translated, it gives CASSPTAEGVTLHF.

Written as DNA, the CDR3 is TGCGCCAGCAGCCAGGTCGGTTACAATGAGCAGTTCTTC. Translating gives CASSQVGYNEQFF. V usage is TRBV4-3 and J usage is TRBJ2-1, with unresolved D. The CDR3 spans 13 residues. Trimming cost V 3 bases and J 4 bases, with 7 bases left between them. Germline loops: CDR1 LGHNA, CDR2 YSLEER.

This clone showed up just a few times. V usage is TRBV6-5 and J usage is TRBJ2-3; a weak D match, TRBD2 (6 bases). The CDR3 covers 15 residues. Germline-derived CDR1 and CDR2 are MNHEY and SVGAGI. V lost 8 bases and J 0 bases, leaving 15 bases between the germline ends. In DNA form, the CDR3 reads TGTGCCAGCGGCCTGAGCGGGCCCAGCACAGATACGCAGTATTTT. This translates into CASGLSGPSTDTQYF.

Only one count was recorded for this clone. The rearrangement joins TRBV2 to TRBJ1-6; D unresolved. V shed 6 bases and J shed 5 bases, with 14 bases lying between them. CDR3 length: 15 residues. CDR1 is SNHLY and CDR2 is FYNNEI in the germline V gene. The CDR3 loop is CASSAAIADNSPLHF. CDR3 bases: TGTGCCAGCAGCGCGGCCATTGCGGATAATTCACCCCTCCACTTT.

V usage is TRBV6-6 and J usage is TRBJ1-5; D unresolved. The V gene lost 8 bases and the J gene lost 4 bases, with 12 bases spanning the gap. Germline V gene lookup returns CDR1 MNHNY and CDR2 SVGAGI (reference sequence). The length of the CDR3 is 13 residues. Here the CDR3 DNA reads TGTGCCAGCCACCCTGTGCCTAATCAGCCCCAGCATTTT. It translates to CASHPVPNQPQHF.

The chain joins TRBV15 to TRBJ2-3, with a tentative D call TRBD2 (7 bases). The CDR3 length is 16 residues. Germline CDR1 and CDR2: LNHNV and YYDKDF (reference sequence). Trimming removed 5 bases at V and 0 bases at J, with 15 bases between. The CDR3 bases are TGTGCCACCAGCGAAAGGGCGGGGGCTAGCACAGATACGCAGTATTTT. Residues: CATSERAGASTDTQYF.

V gene TRBV5-1 combines with J gene TRBJ1-1; D gene ambiguous. The CDR3 consists of 14 residues. Germline lookup yields CDR1 SGHRS and CDR2 YFSETQ. Trimming left V 1 base short and J 4 bases short, with 11 bases between. CDR3 in amino acids: CASSLSQTGTEAFF. In DNA, the CDR3 is TGCGCCAGCAGCTTGTCACAGACGGGCACTGAAGCTTTCTTT.

V and J are TRBV4-1 and TRBJ1-5; D ambiguous. The CDR3 runs 13 residues. Trimming removed 2 bases from V and 0 bases from J, with 2 bases in between. Germline values: CDR1 MGHRA, CDR2 YSYEKL. In DNA form, the CDR3 reads TGCGCCAGCAGCCAAAATAGCAATCAGCCCCAGCATTTT. This encodes CASSQNSNQPQHF.

In DNA, the CDR3 is TGCAGCGCCGCCCCCGGGACAACCAACTATGGCTACACCTTC. Translating it yields CSAAPGTTNYGYTF. V is TRBV29-1 and J is TRBJ1-2; a possible D gene is TRBD1 (6 bases). From germline, CDR1 is SQVTM and CDR2 ANQGSEA. The V and J ends lost 7 bases and 2 bases respectively, with 17 bases between them. CDR3 size: 14 residues.

The chain joins TRBV7-2 to TRBJ2-5, with 7 positions matching TRBD1. Per germline, CDR1 SGHTA and CDR2 FQGNSA. Unmatched junction bases numbered 5, after V lost 5 bases and J lost 2 bases. This CDR3 contains 14 residues. The CDR3 is CASSLRQGQETQYF. The CDR3 DNA follows: TGTGCCAGCAGCCTACGACAGGGACAAGAGACCCAGTACTTC.

A few counts support this clone. This chain uses TRBV11-2 with TRBJ2-1; tentative D call: TRBD2 (8 bases). The germline CDR1 and CDR2 sequences are SGHAT and FQNNGV. The CDR3 sequence is 18 residues long. Trimming took 6 bases from V and 7 from J, leaving 28 bases between them. CDR3 bases: TGTGCCAGCAGACACATTGGAGGGGGCCGGCGACTAGCGAATGAGCAGTTCTTC. Translated: CASRHIGGGRRLANEQFF.

This clone occurred a few times. This chain connects TRBV30 to TRBJ1-6, with D unclear. Deletions cut 4 bases from V and 14 bases from J, with 15 bases between. The CDR3 loop spans 12 amino acids. Germline V gene lookup returns CDR1 GTSNPN and CDR2 SVGIG (reference sequence). The CDR3, as DNA: TGTGCCTGGACCTCGTTGAGTTCGACCCTCCACTTT. It encodes CAWTSLSSTLHF.

The chain joins TRBV11-3 to TRBJ1-1; D gene ambiguous. The germline V and J ends were trimmed by 1 base and 5 bases, with 8 bases remaining between them. The CDR3 sequence is 13 residues long. Germline V CDR1 and CDR2: SGHNT, YENEEA. CDR3 coding DNA: TGTGCCAGCAGCTTAGTCGGTTATACTGAAGCTTTCTTT. Amino acids: CASSLVGYTEAFF.

This clone has a handful of counts. The chain joins TRBV4-3 to TRBJ2-2, with 8 bases identical to TRBD2. Per germline, CDR1 LGHNA and CDR2 YSLEER. V gave up 1 base and J gave up 6 bases; unmatched junction bases: 4. The CDR3 has 15 amino acids. In DNA, the CDR3 is TGCGCCAGCAGCCAAGTAGCGGGGCCGTCCGGGGAGCTGTTTTTT. It translates to CASSQVAGPSGELFF.

This clone was seen a handful of times. This chain connects TRBV7-2 to TRBJ2-5, with 8 bases fitting TRBD1. Trimming at V came to 2 bases and at J to 2 bases, leaving 4 bases not matched to a gene. There are 15 residues in the CDR3. Germline CDR1 is SGHTA and CDR2 is FQGNSA. DNA for the CDR3: TGTGCCAGCAGCTTATGGACAGGGCAGCAAGAGACCCAGTACTTC. Its translation is CASSLWTGQQETQYF.

In DNA, the CDR3 is TGTGCCAGCAGCGGGACGGGCCCGAATTCACCCCTCCACTTT. Protein: CASSGTGPNSPLHF. The chain recombines TRBV7-2 with TRBJ1-6; tentative D call: TRBD1 (5 bases). Trimming cost V 5 bases and J 7 bases, with 12 bases left between them. The CDR3 is 14 residues long. CDR1 SGHTA and CDR2 FQGNSA come from the germline V gene.

The V and J genes are TRBV4-2 and TRBJ1-2; 8 positions agree with TRBD1. This CDR3 is 16 amino acids long. V was pared by 3 bases and J by 4 bases, with 10 bases of the junction left unmatched. Germline V gives CDR1 LGHNA, CDR2 YNFKEQ. The CDR3 here is CASSHGGTGDFYGYTF. The CDR3 DNA sequence: TGTGCCAGCAGCCACGGGGGGACAGGAGACTTCTATGGCTACACCTTC.

J is TRBJ1-2 and V is TRBV30, with D perhaps matching TRBD1 (5 bases). CDR1 GTSNPN and CDR2 SVGIG come from the germline V gene (reference sequence). The V gene lost 2 bases and the J gene lost 5 bases, with 12 bases spanning the gap. The CDR3 is 13 residues long. DNA of the CDR3: TGTGCCTGGAGTTGGGGGGAAGGGTATGGCTACACCTTC. It specifies CAWSWGEGYGYTF.

This clone occurred a few times. DNA of the CDR3: TGTGCCAGCAGTTACTCCTATATAGCGGGGGACAATGAGCAGTTCTTC. Protein: CASSYSYIAGDNEQFF. V is TRBV6-5 and J is TRBJ2-1, with TRBD2 matching over 9 bases. Germline V gives CDR1 MNHEY, CDR2 SVGAGI. This CDR3 has 16 amino acids. Losses at the gene ends were 0 bases for V and 5 bases for J; bases not matched to a gene: 5.

This clone was seen a single time. The gene calls are TRBV5-1 and TRBJ2-2; weak D call: TRBD2 (7 bases). V gave up 6 bases and J gave up 4 bases, with 13 bases separating them. The length of the CDR3 is 14 residues. CDR1 and CDR2 from the germline V gene are SGHRS and YFSETQ. CDR3 DNA: TGCGCCAGCAACGGGGGGCCCCCCACCGGGGAGCTGTTTTTT. As protein: CASNGGPPTGELFF.

The chain is built from TRBV30 and TRBJ1-6, with a tentative D call TRBD1 (5 bases). The CDR3 has 14 amino acids. The germline V and J ends were trimmed by 3 bases and 8 bases, with 14 bases remaining between them. CDR1 and CDR2 from the germline V gene are GTSNPN and SVGIG (reference sequence). DNA for the CDR3: TGTGCCTGGAGGACAGAAGTCCCCTATTCACCCCTCCACTTT. It specifies CAWRTEVPYSPLHF.

V and J are TRBV7-9 and TRBJ2-7; no clear D. CDR3 length: 13 amino acids. V lost 1 base to trimming and J lost 3 bases, with 7 bases between them. Germline V lookup: CDR1 SEHNR, CDR2 FQNEAQ (reference sequence). CDR3 residues: CASSLGAVYEQYF. CDR3 DNA: TGTGCCAGCAGCTTAGGTGCGGTCTACGAGCAGTACTTC.

V is TRBV6-5 and J is TRBJ1-5; D unclear. There are 14 residues in the CDR3. Germline V gene sequence: CDR1 MNHEY, CDR2 SVGAGI. Trimming cost V 5 bases and J 2 bases, with 10 bases left between them. CDR3 amino acids: CASSDTWGNQPQHF. CDR3 DNA: TGTGCCAGCAGTGACACCTGGGGCAATCAGCCCCAGCATTTT.

This clone was detected only a few times. This chain uses TRBV7-2 with TRBJ2-3; no firm D call. Germline CDR1 is SGHTA and CDR2 is FQGNSA. The CDR3 covers 14 residues. V was cut by 1 base and J by 5 bases, with 10 bases left in between. The CDR3 DNA reads as TGTGCCAGCAGCTTAGTAGGGTCCAGAGATACGCAGTATTTT. Translated, it gives CASSLVGSRDTQYF.

This clone appeared a few times. V gene TRBV6-6 combines with J gene TRBJ2-3; D is unclear. From germline, CDR1 is MNHNY and CDR2 SVGAGI (reference sequence). The V end lost 2 bases, the J end lost 8 bases, and 11 bases lay between the germline ends. This CDR3 has 13 residues. The CDR3 spells CASSYVTDGTQYF. In DNA, the CDR3 is TGTGCCAGCAGTTACGTGACCGACGGTACGCAGTATTTT.

This CDR3 reads CASSRDGQETQYF. The CDR3 DNA sequence: TGTGCCAGCAGCCGGGACGGCCAAGAGACCCAGTACTTC. The V call is TRBV7-9, the J call TRBJ2-5; tentatively, D is TRBD1 or TRBD2 (5 bases each). The CDR3 is 13 amino acids. Trimming cost V 5 bases and J 1 base, with 8 bases left between them. Germline values: CDR1 SEHNR, CDR2 FQNEAQ (reference sequence).

This sequence joins TRBV5-1 and TRBJ1-1; TRBD1 matches 9 bases. Germline CDR1 and CDR2: SGHRS and YFSETQ. The CDR3 loop spans 16 amino acids. V gave up 4 bases and J gave up 3 bases; unmatched junction bases: 10. The CDR3 region is CASSPPGTGLYTEAFF. Written as DNA, the CDR3 is TGCGCCAGCAGCCCCCCCGGGACAGGGCTGTACACTGAAGCTTTCTTT.

The chain links TRBV7-2 to TRBJ1-1, with unresolved D. CDR1 and CDR2 (germline): SGHTA, FQGNSA. Deletions cut 5 bases from V and 1 base from J, with 11 bases between. The CDR3 length is 14 residues. The CDR3 DNA reads as TGTGCCAGCAGCCTTGACATGGGGAACACTGAAGCTTTCTTT. It specifies CASSLDMGNTEAFF.

The genes are TRBV6-5 and TRBJ2-5; 7 bases align to TRBD2. After removal of 2 bases from V and 3 bases from J, the junction contained 3 bases not matched to a gene. There are 14 residues in the CDR3. Per the germline V gene, CDR1 is MNHEY and CDR2 is SVGAGI. The CDR3 is CASSYHLAEETQYF. The CDR3 DNA reads as TGTGCCAGCAGTTACCACCTAGCGGAAGAGACCCAGTACTTC.